This TCR beta chain was captured by sequencing in a study of PD-L1 blockade in urothelial cancer. Whole-study context: At some point between 2013 and 2014 therapy began: atezolizumab 1,200 mg intravenously every 3 weeks. Earlier, patients had received 0 to 3 chemotherapy regimens. The median T cell count in blood samples was some 150,000.

Each PCR contained spiked-in synthetic TCR analog templates. The data were produced by immunoSEQ multiplex PCR, yet TCRdb's version contains in-frame clones alone and is incomplete. The data show about 53,000 clones, about 83% seen once. Noted time point: pretreatment peripheral blood. The CDR3 has 17 residues. The V end was cut by 5 bases, the J end by 0 bases, with 16 bases between. CDR1 is MNHEY, CDR2 SMNVEV, per germline (reference sequence). This sequence originates from a woman aged 60-75 years with urothelial cancer. V usage is TRBV27 and J usage is TRBJ2-2, with TRBD1 as a possible D gene (6 bases). The sample was PBMCs, taken around atezolizumab (anti-PD-L1) treatment. The CDR3 coding sequence is TGTGCCAGCAGTCCGACGACAGGCCCCACGAACACCGGGGAGCTGTTTTTT. Protein sequence: CASSPTTGPTNTGELFF.